One sample yielded the 25 T cell receptor beta chains listed below, sequenced in a study of T cell responses to AZD1222 COVID-19 vaccine. Profiling relied on immunoSEQ multiplex PCR, and the TCRdb table lists in-frame clones only, not all of them. The sample holds about 47,000 clones; 65% to 80% are singletons and the top ten take about 20%. This material consisted of peripheral blood, taken on day 0 of MenACWY control vaccination. These receptors came from an adult in good health.

This clone was seen only once. This chain uses TRBV12-3 or TRBV12-4 with TRBJ1-3; no clear D. The V gene lost 6 bases and the J gene lost 6 bases, with 12 bases spanning the gap. The CDR3 loop spans 13 amino acids. The CDR3: CASRRNGENTIYF. CDR3 coding DNA: TGTGCCAGCAGAAGAAATGGCGAAAACACCATATATTTT.

This clone showed up just once. This sequence joins TRBV5-1 and TRBJ1-1, with D uncertain. The CDR3 is 14 amino acids. V lost 4 bases to trimming and J lost 0 bases, with 10 bases between them. Germline values: CDR1 SGHRS, CDR2 YFSETQ. CDR3 bases: TGCGCCAGCAGCCTGGGTAAAATGAACACTGAAGCTTTCTTT. It translates to CASSLGKMNTEAFF.

This clone was counted once. This chain links TRBV29-1 with TRBJ1-1; D perhaps matches TRBD1 (5 bases). This CDR3 spans 12 amino acids. Germline lookup yields CDR1 SQVTM and CDR2 ANQGSEA. V lost 6 bases and J lost 3, with 11 bases in between. This chain's CDR3 is CSVRVSDTEAFF. The CDR3 DNA reads TGCAGCGTCAGGGTTTCGGACACTGAAGCTTTCTTT.

This chain uses TRBV19 with TRBJ1-1, with a possible D match to TRBD1 (6 bases). This CDR3 spans 13 amino acids. Germline V gives CDR1 LNHDA, CDR2 SQIVND (reference sequence). The V end was cut by 7 bases, the J end by 0 bases, with 9 bases between. The CDR3 sequence: CASNYRVNTEAFF. As DNA, the CDR3 is TGTGCCAGTAATTACAGGGTGAACACTGAAGCTTTCTTT. Filled out from reference TRBV19 and TRBJ1-1, the complete variable domain reads DGGITQSPKYLFRKEGQNVTLSCEQNLNHDAMYWYRQDPGQGLRLIYYSQIVNDFQKGDIAEGYSVSREKKESFPLTVTSAQKNPTAFYLCASNYRVNTEAFFGQGTRLTVV.

V usage is TRBV30 and J usage is TRBJ1-2, with D unclear. Trimming removed 1 base at V and 6 bases at J, with 15 bases between. CDR3 length: 14 residues. The germline V gene has CDR1 GTSNPN and CDR2 SVGIG (reference sequence). The CDR3 DNA follows: TGTGCCTGGAGTGAGGCCCGCGGGCCTGATGGCTACACCTTC. Residues: CAWSEARGPDGYTF.

As concerns this clone: This may be a read error, as it is one base from a much larger clone. The same CDR3 is also encoded by other DNA sequences in this sample. The chain's CDR3 is CASSLSGELFF. The CDR3 DNA follows: TGTGCCAGCAGTTTATCCGGGGAGCTGTTTTTT. The rearrangement joins TRBV12-3 or TRBV12-4 to TRBJ2-2; D not resolved. The CDR3 has 11 residues. Trimming took off 2 bases at V and 6 bases at J, with 1 base between the two ends.

The V and J genes are TRBV5-4 and TRBJ2-4, with D possibly being TRBD1 or TRBD2 (6 bases each). The V gene lost 3 bases and the J gene lost 0 bases, with 25 bases spanning the gap. Germline values: CDR1 SGHNT, CDR2 YYREEE (reference sequence). The CDR3 covers 20 residues. DNA for the CDR3: TGTGCCAGCAGCTATTGGAAGGTGGGGGCGACGGGAGTAGCCAAAAACATTCAGTACTTC. Translated: CASSYWKVGATGVAKNIQYF.

J is TRBJ2-1 and V is TRBV27; D is unresolved. The CDR3 is made up of 13 amino acids. CDR1 MNHEY and CDR2 SMNVEV come from the germline V gene (reference sequence). The V end lost 5 bases, the J end lost 7 bases, and 12 bases lay between the germline ends. This chain's CDR3 is CASSLLGKNEQFF. In nucleotides, the CDR3 is TGTGCCAGCAGTCTCTTGGGCAAGAATGAGCAGTTCTTC.

The V call is TRBV29-1, the J call TRBJ2-7; D is unclear. The CDR3 length is 13 residues. Germline V gene sequence: CDR1 SQVTM, CDR2 ANQGSEA. Trimming shortened V by 6 bases and J by 3 bases, and 15 bases separated the two germline ends. CDR3 nucleotides: TGCAGCGTCCATGACTCCAACCACTACGAGCAGTACTTC. Encoded protein: CSVHDSNHYEQYF.

This chain links TRBV7-8 with TRBJ1-2; maybe TRBD1 (5 bases). This CDR3 has 15 residues. V lost 5 bases to trimming and J lost 2 bases, with 15 bases between them. Germline V gene sequence: CDR1 SGHVS, CDR2 FQNEAQ. Written as DNA, the CDR3 is TGTGCCAGCAGCCTGGCGCGGGGCCTAAACTATGGCTACACCTTC. Its translation is CASSLARGLNYGYTF.

The genes are TRBV29-1 and TRBJ2-1; 7 bases agree with TRBD1. The germline V gene encodes CDR1 SQVTM and CDR2 ANQGSEA. Trimming at V came to 5 bases and at J to 4 bases, leaving 8 bases not matched to a gene. The CDR3 spans 14 residues. CDR3 nucleotide sequence: TGCAGCGTTAGGTTGGGGACAGAGTACAATGAGCAGTTCTTC. Translated, it gives CSVRLGTEYNEQFF.

The chain joins TRBV9 to TRBJ1-3; tentatively, D is TRBD1 (6 bases). Trimming removed 4 bases at V and 1 base at J, with 15 bases between. This CDR3 contains 16 residues. CDR1 is SGDLS and CDR2 is YYNGEE in the germline V gene. The CDR3, as DNA: TGTGCCAGCAGCCCCCGAACAGGGTATTCTGGAAACACCATATATTTT. Translation gives CASSPRTGYSGNTIYF.

The CDR3 DNA reads TGTGCCTGGAGTGGAGTACAGGGCCCTGGGGCCAACGTCCTGACTTTC. It yields the protein CAWSGVQGPGANVLTF. The chain carries TRBV30 and TRBJ2-6; possible D gene TRBD1, 6 bases. CDR1 and CDR2 (germline): GTSNPN, SVGIG (reference sequence). V was pared by 1 base and J by 2 bases, with 12 bases between. The CDR3 runs 16 residues.

The chain links TRBV13 to TRBJ2-3; 8 nucleotides match TRBD2. Unmatched junction bases numbered 9, after V lost 5 bases and J lost 5 bases. Germline CDR1 PRHDT, CDR2 FYEKMQ (reference sequence). CDR3 size: 15 residues. The DNA of the CDR3 is TGTGCCAGCAGCCAAAGGACTAGCATGGGAGATACGCAGTATTTT. Translated: CASSQRTSMGDTQYF.

The V and J genes are TRBV27 and TRBJ1-2; a weak D match, TRBD1 (5 bases). Germline assignment: CDR1 MNHEY and CDR2 SMNVEV (reference sequence). This CDR3 has 14 residues. V dropped 1 base and J dropped 4 bases, with 10 bases sitting between them. CDR3 protein: CASSLFRGGYGYTF. CDR3 sequence (DNA): TGTGCCAGCAGTTTATTCCGGGGGGGCTATGGCTACACCTTC.

The rearrangement uses TRBV5-8 and TRBJ1-4; tentatively, D is TRBD1 (6 bases). The V gene's germline CDR1 is SGHTS and CDR2 YDEGEE. The length of the CDR3 is 12 residues. V was pared by 4 bases and J by 13 bases, with 14 bases between. CDR3 residues: CASSPRGGRLFF. CDR3 in DNA: TGTGCCAGCAGCCCGCGTGGGGGGCGACTGTTTTTT.

This clone was recorded once. The rearrangement uses TRBV19 and TRBJ2-2; D gene unclear. The V end was cut by 5 bases, the J end by 7 bases, with 5 bases between. Germline V CDR1 and CDR2: LNHDA, SQIVND (reference sequence). There are 11 residues in the CDR3. The CDR3 protein is CASSLVGELFF. CDR3 bases: TGTGCCAGTAGTCTTGTCGGGGAGCTGTTTTTT.

The rearrangement uses TRBV6-6 and TRBJ2-2; D ambiguous. The V gene lost 5 bases and the J gene lost 1 base, with 5 bases spanning the gap. The CDR3 is 13 residues long. Germline values: CDR1 MNHNY, CDR2 SVGAGI (reference sequence). CDR3 sequence: CASSKQNTGELFF. For the CDR3, the DNA is TGTGCCAGCAGTAAACAGAACACCGGGGAGCTGTTTTTT.

The rearrangement uses TRBV11-3 and TRBJ2-2; no clear D gene. This CDR3 is built from 14 residues. In germline, CDR1 is SGHNT, CDR2 YENEEA. The V end lost 5 bases, the J end lost 4 bases, and 11 bases lay between the germline ends. Here the CDR3 DNA reads TGTGCCAGCAGCCCCCGAGGCGGCACCGGGGAGCTGTTTTTT. The encoded protein is CASSPRGGTGELFF.

V usage is TRBV5-1 and J usage is TRBJ1-3; D is uncertain. The ends were cut back, 0 bases at V and 4 bases at J, with 8 bases in the middle. Per the germline V gene, CDR1 is SGHRS and CDR2 is YFSETQ. The CDR3 extends over 14 amino acids. DNA for the CDR3: TGCGCCAGCAGCTTGGATGTGCAGGGAAACACCATATATTTT. It yields the protein CASSLDVQGNTIYF. Supplemented by reference TRBV5-1 and TRBJ1-3, the full variable domain reads KAGVTQTPRYLIKTRGQQVTLSCSPISGHRSVSWYQQTPGQGLQFLFEYFSETQRNKGNFPGRFSGRQFSNSRSEMNVSTLELGDSALYLCASSLDVQGNTIYFGEGSWLTVV.

This clone has just one count. J is TRBJ1-1 and V is TRBV10-3; tentatively, D is TRBD1 (5 bases). CDR3 length equals 14 residues. The V gene's germline CDR1 is ENHRY and CDR2 SYGVKD. V lost 5 bases to trimming and J lost 3 bases, with 13 bases between them. Here the CDR3 reads CAISNQTRDTEAFF. CDR3 coding DNA: TGTGCCATCAGTAATCAAACCAGGGACACTGAAGCTTTCTTT.

This chain links TRBV10-2 with TRBJ1-5; no reliable D call. Per germline, CDR1 WSHSY and CDR2 SAAADI. This CDR3 has 14 amino acids. Trimming took 3 bases from V and 3 from J, leaving 9 bases between them. CDR3 sequence: CASSEGGINQPQHF. For the CDR3, the DNA is TGCGCCAGCAGTGAAGGCGGAATCAATCAGCCCCAGCATTTT.

This clone has just one count. V gene TRBV10-3 combines with J gene TRBJ2-2; D unresolved. The CDR3 covers 12 residues. Germline CDR1 and CDR2: ENHRY and SYGVKD. Trimming took 5 bases from V and 2 from J, leaving 3 bases between them. The CDR3 loop reads CAISSNTGELFF. CDR3 sequence (DNA): TGTGCCATCAGTTCAAACACCGGGGAGCTGTTTTTT.

The V gene is TRBV20-1, the J gene TRBJ2-1; 8 nucleotides align to TRBD2. The CDR3 loop spans 11 amino acids. Germline loops: CDR1 DFQATT, CDR2 SNEGSKA (reference sequence). The V gene end was trimmed by 4 bases and the J gene end by 9 bases; junction bases not matched to a gene: 2. CDR3 DNA sequence: TGCAGTGCTACGACTAGCGTTGAGCAGTTCTTC. Translated, it gives CSATTSVEQFF.

This clone was counted between two and nine times. The rearrangement joins TRBV11-3 to TRBJ2-2; D remains unclear. With 4 bases removed from V and 5 bases from J, the gap between germline ends came to 5 bases. The CDR3 runs 12 residues. Germline CDR1 and CDR2: SGHNT and YENEEA. CDR3 region: CASSYRTGELFF. The CDR3 coding sequence is TGTGCCAGCAGCTACAGAACCGGGGAGCTGTTTTTT.